This T cell receptor (beta chain) was captured by sequencing in a study of Graves' ophthalmopathy and Graves' hyperthyroidism. This CDR3 has 15 amino acids. V lost 0 bases, J lost 16 bases, and 22 bases lay in between. Looked up from germline, CDR1 is DFQATT and CDR2 is SNEGSKA (reference sequence). TCR beta CDR3 amplification used RNA transcripts. First-round RT-PCR used HTBI primers; second-round multiplex PCR followed. Using its own MiXCR run on the multiplex PCR reads, TCRdb lists one record per CDR3 protein. Of a few hundred thousand distinct CDR3 sequences listed, 35% to 40% were seen once; the top ten hold 3.5% to 4.5%. Points from the study as a whole: Detection in blood was also observed for most expanded thyroid clonotypes above 0.001 frequency.

This clonotype was seen many times. Its target is unknown. This clonotype was obtained from an adult man with Graves' hyperthyroidism. Sample: peripheral blood or thyroid tissue (not recorded which). The chain joins TRBV20-1 to TRBJ1-6; weak D call: TRBD1 (6 bases). The CDR3 loop is CSAREGAQRTEQLHF. CDR3 nucleotide sequence: TGCAGTGCTAGAGAAGGGGCCCAACGGACAGAACAACTCCACTTT.